Listed below are T cell receptor beta chains from one sample, sequenced in a study of blood T cell repertoires in COVID-19. The table came from immunoSEQ multiplex PCR; TCRdb's copy has only in-frame clones and leaves some out. The sample carries 160,000 or so clones, roughly 84% recorded once. Material for sequencing was PBMCs or T cells enriched from blood (not recorded which). The receptor source for this set is a man aged 55 to 70 who had recovered from COVID-19. CDR3s include the opening cysteine and the closing phenylalanine or tryptophan. Fields, in order: J gene, clone size, V gene, D gene, CDR3 protein, CDR3 DNA. The D gene is left open where the match is weak. Clone size is not always given. Where it is, it says once, few, many or a class for expanded clones.

J gene: TRBJ2-1
clone size: NA
V gene: TRBV2
D gene: NA
CDR3 protein: CASRETGGMNEQFF
CDR3 DNA: TGTGCCAGCAGGGAGACAGGAGGAATGAATGAGCAGTTCTTC

J gene: TRBJ2-3
clone size: NA
V gene: TRBV2
D gene: TRBD2
CDR3 protein: CATRGGYSDTQYF
CDR3 DNA: TGTGCCACTCGGGGGGGGTACTCAGATACGCAGTATTTT

J gene: TRBJ2-7
clone size: NA
V gene: TRBV9
D gene: TRBD1
CDR3 protein: CASSLRDRGYEQYF
CDR3 DNA: TGTGCCAGCAGCCTGAGGGACAGGGGATACGAGCAGTACTTC

J gene: TRBJ2-2
clone size: NA
V gene: TRBV7-9
D gene: NA
CDR3 protein: CASTPAENTGELFF
CDR3 DNA: TGTGCCAGCACCCCGGCGGAGAACACCGGGGAGCTGTTTTTT

J gene: TRBJ2-7
clone size: NA
V gene: TRBV18
D gene: TRBD1
CDR3 protein: CASSSNSGTGYEQYF
CDR3 DNA: TGTGCCAGCTCATCTAACTCCGGGACAGGGTACGAGCAGTACTTC

J gene: TRBJ2-2
clone size: NA
V gene: TRBV7-2
D gene: TRBD1
CDR3 protein: CASSQRQGFDTGELFF
CDR3 DNA: TGTGCCAGCAGCCAACGACAGGGTTTTGACACCGGGGAGCTGTTTTTT

J gene: TRBJ1-1
clone size: NA
V gene: TRBV28
D gene: NA
CDR3 protein: CASGGDKISLNTEAFF
CDR3 DNA: TGTGCCAGCGGGGGGGACAAAATCTCCTTGAACACTGAAGCTTTCTTT

J gene: TRBJ2-5
clone size: once
V gene: TRBV7-2
D gene: TRBD2
CDR3 protein: CASSLASFSRDYQETQYF
CDR3 DNA: TGTGCCAGCAGCTTAGCCTCCTTCAGCCGGGACTATCAAGAGACCCAGTACTTC

J gene: TRBJ2-3
clone size: NA
V gene: TRBV7-9
D gene: TRBD2
CDR3 protein: CASSFSGRAEDTQYF
CDR3 DNA: TGTGCCAGCAGCTTTAGCGGGAGGGCGGAAGATACGCAGTATTTT

J gene: TRBJ1-3
clone size: NA
V gene: TRBV6-5
D gene: NA
CDR3 protein: CASSYLSGSGNTIYF
CDR3 DNA: TGTGCCAGCAGTTACTTGAGTGGTTCTGGAAACACCATATATTTT

J gene: TRBJ2-7
clone size: few
V gene: TRBV7-9
D gene: TRBD2
CDR3 protein: CASSLQGRAGVSYEQYF
CDR3 DNA: TGTGCCAGCAGCTTACAGGGGCGAGCGGGAGTCTCCTACGAGCAGTACTTC

J gene: TRBJ2-2
clone size: NA
V gene: TRBV4-1
D gene: TRBD1
CDR3 protein: CASSQVGTGGNTGELFF
CDR3 DNA: TGCGCCAGCAGCCAAGTCGGGACAGGGGGGAACACCGGGGAGCTGTTTTTT

J gene: TRBJ1-6
clone size: NA
V gene: TRBV12-3/TRBV12-4
D gene: NA
CDR3 protein: CASSFRGNSPLHF
CDR3 DNA: TGTGCCAGCAGCTTCAGGGGTAATTCACCCCTCCACTTT

J gene: TRBJ1-5
clone size: many
V gene: TRBV3-1/TRBV3-2
D gene: NA
CDR3 protein: CASSPTGNQPQHF
CDR3 DNA: TGTGCCAGCAGCCCGACAGGAAATCAGCCCCAGCATTTT

J gene: TRBJ2-7
clone size: NA
V gene: TRBV9
D gene: TRBD1
CDR3 protein: CASGDSRQGGEQYF
CDR3 DNA: TGTGCCAGCGGAGATTCCCGACAGGGCGGCGAGCAGTACTTC

J gene: TRBJ2-1
clone size: NA
V gene: TRBV20-1
D gene: TRBD2
CDR3 protein: CSASRPSGGSYNEQFF
CDR3 DNA: TGCAGTGCTAGTAGGCCTAGCGGGGGTTCCTACAATGAGCAGTTCTTC